Listed below are T cell receptor beta chains from one sample, sequenced in a study of blood T cell repertoires in COVID-19. TCRdb's copy holds only in-frame clones and misses some; the assay was immunoSEQ multiplex PCR. The table shows roughly 380,000 clones, with more than 70% occurring only once. Sequencing was done on a sample of peripheral blood. The source is a woman in her fifties or sixties with COVID-19, enrolled during active disease. The CDR3 runs from the conserved cysteine through the conserved F or W. Fields, in order: V gene, J gene, clone size, CDR3 protein. Size tells how often a clone was seen (once, few, many) or the class of an expanded clone, and some rows leave it out.

v_gene: TRBV27
j_gene: TRBJ2-1
abundance: .
CDR3aa: CASGGRGGASNEQFF

v_gene: TRBV7-9
j_gene: TRBJ1-2
abundance: .
CDR3aa: CASSLGQGTPYGYTF

v_gene: TRBV9
j_gene: TRBJ2-2
abundance: .
CDR3aa: CASSVEDSGGPYTGELFF

v_gene: TRBV10-3
j_gene: TRBJ2-1
abundance: .
CDR3aa: CATTGQDYNEQFF

v_gene: TRBV6-5
j_gene: TRBJ1-6
abundance: .
CDR3aa: CASSYSNGEVESPLHF

v_gene: TRBV9
j_gene: TRBJ2-2
abundance: .
CDR3aa: CASSGDRVGTGELFF

v_gene: TRBV5-1
j_gene: TRBJ2-2
abundance: once
CDR3aa: CASSLAFTGELFF

v_gene: TRBV7-8
j_gene: TRBJ1-1
abundance: .
CDR3aa: CASSSRGGITEAFF

v_gene: TRBV5-1
j_gene: TRBJ2-1
abundance: .
CDR3aa: CASSLLAGSMNEQFF

v_gene: TRBV4-2
j_gene: TRBJ1-2
abundance: once
CDR3aa: CASSQDRGRGEAGGYTF

v_gene: TRBV19
j_gene: TRBJ1-2
abundance: .
CDR3aa: CASEDRYYGYTF

v_gene: TRBV4-2
j_gene: TRBJ1-2
abundance: .
CDR3aa: CASSPGTGIYGYTF

v_gene: TRBV27
j_gene: TRBJ1-1
abundance: .
CDR3aa: CASSPLRGNTEAFF

v_gene: TRBV15
j_gene: TRBJ1-3
abundance: .
CDR3aa: CATRLASGNTIYF

v_gene: TRBV24-1
j_gene: TRBJ2-5
abundance: .
CDR3aa: CATSDPYSLHQETQYF